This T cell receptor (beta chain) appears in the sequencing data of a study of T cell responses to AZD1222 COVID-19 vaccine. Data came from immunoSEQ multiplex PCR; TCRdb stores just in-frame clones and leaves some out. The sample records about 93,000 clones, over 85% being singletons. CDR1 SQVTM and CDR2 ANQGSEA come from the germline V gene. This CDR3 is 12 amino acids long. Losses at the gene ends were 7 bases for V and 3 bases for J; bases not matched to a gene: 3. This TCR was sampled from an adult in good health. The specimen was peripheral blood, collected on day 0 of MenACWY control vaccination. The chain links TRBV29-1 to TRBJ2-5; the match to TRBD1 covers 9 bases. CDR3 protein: CSAGTGKETQYF. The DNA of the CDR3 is TGCAGCGCAGGGACAGGGAAAGAGACCCAGTACTTC.